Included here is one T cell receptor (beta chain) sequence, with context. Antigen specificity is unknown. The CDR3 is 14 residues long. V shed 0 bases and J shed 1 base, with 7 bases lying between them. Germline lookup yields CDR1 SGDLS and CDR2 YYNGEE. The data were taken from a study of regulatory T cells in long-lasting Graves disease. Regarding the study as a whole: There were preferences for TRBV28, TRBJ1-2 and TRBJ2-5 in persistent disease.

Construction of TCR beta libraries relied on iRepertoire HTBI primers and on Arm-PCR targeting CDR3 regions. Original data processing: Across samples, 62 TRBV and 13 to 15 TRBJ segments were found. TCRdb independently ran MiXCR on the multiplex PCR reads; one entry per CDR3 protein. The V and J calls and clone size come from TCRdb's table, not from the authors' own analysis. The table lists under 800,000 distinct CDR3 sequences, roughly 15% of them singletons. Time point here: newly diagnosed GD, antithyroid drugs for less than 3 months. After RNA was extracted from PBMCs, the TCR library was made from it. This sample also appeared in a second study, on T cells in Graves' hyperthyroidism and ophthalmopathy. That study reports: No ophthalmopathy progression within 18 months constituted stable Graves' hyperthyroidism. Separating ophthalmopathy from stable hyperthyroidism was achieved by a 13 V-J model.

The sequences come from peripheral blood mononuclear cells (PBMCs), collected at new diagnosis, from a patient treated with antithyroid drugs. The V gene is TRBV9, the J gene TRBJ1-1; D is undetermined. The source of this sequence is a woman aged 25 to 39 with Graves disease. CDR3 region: CASSVVSRNTEAFF. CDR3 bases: TGTGCCAGCAGCGTAGTATCTAGGAACACTGAAGCTTTCTTT. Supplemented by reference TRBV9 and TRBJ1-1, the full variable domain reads DSGVTQTPKHLITATGQRVTLRCSPRSGDLSVYWYQQSLDQGLQFLIQYYNGEERAKGNILERFSAQQFPDLHSELNLSSLELGDSALYFCASSVVSRNTEAFFGQGTRLTVV.